These 16 T cell receptor beta chains share one sample of origin, sequenced in a study of cytomegalovirus exposure and HLA in healthy donors listed by TCRdb under 2017. Receptors were amplified or captured by the immunoSEQ multiplex PCR assay. For the multiplex PCR, a mixture combining 60 forward primers for TCR Vbeta segments and 13 reverse primers for TCR Jbeta segments was used. Not all clones reach the TCRdb copy of this immuneACCESS table, which keeps in-frame sequences only. Checked studies attribute under half of the gap to unresolved V genes and leave the rest unexplained. This sample comprises fewer than 150,000 clones, around 75% of them detected only once. The ten largest clones add up to 3.1% of the sample. The specimen was PBMCs. These TCRs come from a man between 25 and 39 years old in good health and CMV-seronegative.

This clone was observed a few times. The V gene is TRBV7-2, the J gene TRBJ2-1; 11 positions match TRBD2. This CDR3 is built from 17 residues. Germline V gives CDR1 SGHTA, CDR2 FQGNSA. Trimming took 1 base from V and 3 from J; bases not matched to a gene: 5. In DNA form, the CDR3 reads TGTGCCAGCAGCTTAGTTGGGACTAGCGGATTCTACAATGAGCAGTTCTTC. Its protein product is CASSLVGTSGFYNEQFF.

This clone was seen just once. The chain links TRBV14 to TRBJ1-6, with TRBD1 matching 10 bases. The J segment lost 13 bases and the V segment lost 4 bases, leaving 16 bases of the junction unmatched. This CDR3 has 17 residues. Germline CDR1 reads SGHDN; CDR2 reads FVKESK. The CDR3 protein is CASSPLVAADRGGPLHF. CDR3 nucleotides: TGTGCCAGCAGCCCTTTGGTCGCGGCGGACAGGGGGGGTCCCCTCCACTTT. The full variable domain, completed using reference TRBV14 and TRBJ1-6, is EAGVTQFPSHSVIEKGQTVTLRCDPISGHDNLYWYRRVMGKEIKFLLHFVKESKQDESGMPNNRFLAERTGGTYSTLKVQPAELEDSGVYFCASSPLVAADRGGPLHFGNGTRLTVT.

This clone was observed a handful of times. This rearrangement joins TRBV6-5 to TRBJ1-3, with TRBD1 as a possible D gene (5 bases). CDR3 length equals 14 residues. Trimming stripped 5 bases from V and 1 base from J, with 9 bases between. Germline-derived CDR1 and CDR2 are MNHEY and SVGAGI. The CDR3 DNA sequence: TGTGCCAGCAGTCCCCCAGGGTCTGGAAACACCATATATTTT. The encoded protein is CASSPPGSGNTIYF.

The V call is TRBV10-3, the J call TRBJ1-1; the D is unclear. V was clipped by 2 bases and J by 1 base, with 5 bases between them. The CDR3 sequence is 13 residues long. The germline V gene has CDR1 ENHRY and CDR2 SYGVKD. The CDR3 DNA reads TGTGCCATCAGTGAGCAGGAGAACACTGAAGCTTTCTTT. Its translation is CAISEQENTEAFF.

The V and J genes are TRBV5-6 and TRBJ1-3; the D gene is possibly TRBD1 (6 bases). Trimming removed 4 bases from V and 0 bases from J, with 11 bases in between. The germline V gene encodes CDR1 SGHDT and CDR2 YYEEEE. The CDR3 is 15 residues long. The CDR3 spells CASSPDSGSGNTIYF. CDR3 DNA sequence: TGTGCCAGCAGCCCGGACAGTGGCTCTGGAAACACCATATATTTT.

The rearrangement joins TRBV7-3 to TRBJ2-3; a weak D match, TRBD2 (5 bases). V shed 1 base and J shed 0 bases, with 5 bases lying between them. The CDR3 runs to 14 residues. Germline V lookup: CDR1 SGHTA, CDR2 FQGTGA. The CDR3 spells CASSLRTSTDTQYF. Here the CDR3 DNA reads TGTGCCAGCAGCTTAAGGACTAGCACAGATACGCAGTATTTT. Drawing the rest from reference TRBV7-3 and TRBJ2-3, the complete variable domain is GAGVSQTPSNKVTEKGKYVELRCDPISGHTALYWYRQSLGQGPEFLIYFQGTGAADDSGLPNDRFFAVRPEGSVSTLKIQRTERGDSAVYLCASSLRTSTDTQYFGPGTRLTVL.

The chain has TRBV28 and TRBJ1-2; 7 nucleotides agree with TRBD1. Germline V gives CDR1 MDHEN, CDR2 SYDVKM. V trimming: 5 bases; J trimming: 8 bases; junction bases outside the gene matches: 20. CDR3 length: 17 residues. Written as DNA, the CDR3 is TGTGCCAGCAGTCCAACCGGACTCAACAGGGGACTTAGGGGCTACACCTTC. The encoded protein is CASSPTGLNRGLRGYTF.

V is TRBV5-4 and J is TRBJ2-5; TRBD2 agrees at 15 bases. CDR3 length: 16 amino acids. Germline CDR1 is SGHNT and CDR2 is YYREEE (reference sequence). Trimming at V came to 4 bases and at J to 4 bases, leaving 5 bases not matched to a gene. The CDR3 bases are TGTGCCAGCAGCCCAGGGACTAGCGGGAGGCTAGAGACCCAGTACTTC. Residues: CASSPGTSGRLETQYF. The whole variable domain, remainder taken from reference TRBV5-4 and TRBJ2-5, is ETGVTQSPTHLIKTRGQQVTLRCSSQSGHNTVSWYQQALGQGPQFIFQYYREEENGRGNFPPRFSGLQFPNYSSELNVNALELDDSALYLCASSPGTSGRLETQYFGPGTRLLVL.

The V gene is TRBV7-2, the J gene TRBJ1-2, with D perhaps matching TRBD1 (6 bases). CDR1 and CDR2 (germline): SGHTA, FQGNSA. The CDR3 is 17 amino acids. V gave up 8 bases and J gave up 2 bases, with 24 bases separating them. Written as DNA, the CDR3 is TGTGCCAGCCGCCCCCGAGACACCGGACAGACCAACTATGGCTACACCTTC. Its translation: CASRPRDTGQTNYGYTF.

This clone was recorded once. The chain has TRBV27 and TRBJ2-7; D possibly corresponds to TRBD1 (7 bases). V lost 4 bases and J 4 bases, leaving 11 bases between the germline ends. Germline CDR1 is MNHEY and CDR2 is SMNVEV (reference sequence). This CDR3 is 13 amino acids long. Here the CDR3 reads CASSSQGRYEQYF. DNA for the CDR3: TGTGCCAGCAGTTCACAGGGGAGGTACGAGCAGTACTTC.

The chain couples TRBV7-2 to TRBJ2-7; perhaps TRBD2 as D (6 bases). CDR3 length equals 15 residues. Germline loops: CDR1 SGHTA, CDR2 FQGNSA. Trimming left V 1 base short and J 2 bases short, with 12 bases between. This CDR3 reads CASSLEASATYEQYF. For the CDR3, the DNA is TGTGCCAGCAGCTTAGAGGCTAGCGCGACCTACGAGCAGTACTTC.

This clone was counted a few times. The chain uses TRBV11-1 and TRBJ2-5; 10 nucleotides line up with TRBD1. Germline lookup yields CDR1 SGHAT and CDR2 FQDESV (reference sequence). The V segment lost 1 base and the J segment 3 bases; nucleotides outside the gene matches: 14. The CDR3 runs to 19 residues. The DNA for the CDR3 is TGTGCCAGCAGCTTAGAGGGACAGGGGACAGGAACGCTCGAAGAGACCCAGTACTTC. The encoded protein is CASSLEGQGTGTLEETQYF.

The chain links TRBV6-1 to TRBJ1-3; TRBD1 agrees at 8 bases. The ends lost 5 bases at V and 2 bases at J; junction bases unmatched: 5. This CDR3 contains 15 residues. Germline loops: CDR1 MNHNS, CDR2 SASEGT. DNA of the CDR3: TGTGCCAGCAGTTGGGACAGGACGACTGGAAACACCATATATTTT. Amino acid sequence: CASSWDRTTGNTIYF.

The chain couples TRBV14 to TRBJ1-1; the D gene is possibly TRBD1 (6 bases). The CDR3 sequence is 14 residues long. With 2 bases removed from V and 6 bases from J, the gap between germline ends came to 13 bases. Per the germline V gene, CDR1 is SGHDN and CDR2 is FVKESK. DNA for the CDR3: TGTGCCAGCAGCCAAAGGACAGCTATCTCTGAAGCTTTCTTT. Translating it yields CASSQRTAISEAFF.

The chain uses TRBV6-5 and TRBJ1-5, with 8 bases lining up with TRBD1. The V gene's germline CDR1 is MNHEY and CDR2 SVGAGI. The CDR3 contains 15 residues. With 2 bases clipped from V and 4 bases from J, the junction kept 4 bases outside the gene matches. As DNA, the CDR3 is TGTGCCAGCAGTTACGGGACAGGAAGAAATCAGCCCCAGCATTTT. Protein sequence: CASSYGTGRNQPQHF.

The chain combines TRBV9 with TRBJ1-1; D is uncertain. Between the trimmed V and J ends, which lost 3 bases and 7 bases, there was a span of 16 bases. The CDR3 is 14 residues long. Germline CDR1 is SGDLS and CDR2 is YYNGEE. The CDR3 loop reads CASSGEMGSGEAFF. CDR3 sequence (DNA): TGTGCCAGCAGCGGAGAGATGGGCAGCGGTGAAGCTTTCTTT.